The rows below give T cell receptor beta chains drawn from one sample of a study of tumor-infiltrating lymphocytes in primary liver carcinoma. TCRdb redid the calling of the multiplex PCR reads with MiXCR, one entry per CDR3 protein. This table has approximately 92,000 distinct CDR3 sequences, about 73% appearing once. The sample consisted of tumor-adjacent normal liver tissue. The receptor set was obtained from a man between 35 and 55 years old with primary liver carcinoma and hepatitis B virus infection. CDR3s include the opening cysteine and the closing phenylalanine or tryptophan. The D gene is left open where the match is weak. Some rows have no size entry. The others give once, few or many, or a class for an expanded clone.

TRBJ2-5 TRBV11-2 - many TGTGCCAGCAGCTTAGGGGTCACACTCCCTTCCTGGGAGACCCAGTACTTC CASSLGVTLPSWETQYF
TRBJ2-3 TRBV6-1 TRBD2 - TGTGCCAGTAGTCCACATGAAACGAGGCTAGCGGGAGCGAATACGCAGTATTTT CASSPHETRLAGANTQYF
TRBJ2-7 TRBV11-2 TRBD1 many TGTGCCAGCAGCGCCCGGGACAGGGGTTTCTACGAGCAGTACTTC CASSARDRGFYEQYF
TRBJ1-1 TRBV13 - once TGTGCCAGCAGCTTTGATTTGGCCGAAGCTTTCTTT CASSFDLAEAFF
TRBJ2-1 TRBV6-2/TRBV6-3 TRBD1 - TGTGTCAGCAGTTATAGATCCCAGGGGGTCGTTGAGCAGTTCTTC CVSSYRSQGVVEQFF
TRBJ2-1 TRBV12-3/TRBV12-4 - many TGTGCCAGCAGTTTGCTTTTGTGGTATGAGCAGTTCTTC CASSLLLWYEQFF
TRBJ1-1 TRBV28 - - TGTGCCACCACCCCTTGGGTGGAAGGCACTGAAGCTTCCTTT CATTPWVEGTEASF
TRBJ2-5 TRBV11-2 - - TGTGCCAGCAGCTTCGGGGCATCTAATTTTAGCCAAGAGACCCAGTACTTC CASSFGASNFSQETQYF
TRBJ2-3 TRBV11-2 - - TGTGCCTGCAGCTTAGACAGAGATACGCAGTATTTT CACSLDRDTQYF
TRBJ2-3 TRBV29-1 TRBD2 medium-sized TGCAGCGTTGCATTAGCGGGGGACACAGATACGCAGTATTTT CSVALAGDTDTQYF
TRBJ2-1 TRBV28 TRBD2 once TGTGCCAGCAGTTTATATCCTAGCGGGGTCTACAATGAGCAGTTCTTC CASSLYPSGVYNEQFF
TRBJ2-7 TRBV28 - few TGTGCCAGCGTCGGGTCCTTCTACGAGCAGTACTTC CASVGSFYEQYF
TRBJ2-1 TRBV6-5 TRBD1 many TGTGCCAGCAGAGACAGGGGGAGCTCCTACAATGAGCAGTTCTTC CASRDRGSSYNEQFF
TRBJ2-3 TRBV4-1 - - TGCACCAGCAGCCAAAGCTGGGACACAGATACGCAGTATTTT CTSSQSWDTDTQYF
TRBJ2-7 TRBV7-2 TRBD2 - TGTGCCGGCAGTTTCCTAGCGGACTTCTCGTACGAGCAGTACTTC CAGSFLADFSYEQYF
TRBJ2-2 TRBV4-1 - once TGCGCCAGCAGCCCACAGTGTCAGACGAAGACCGGGGAGCTGTTTTTT CASSPQCQTKTGELFF
TRBJ2-7 TRBV2 - - TGTGCCAGCAGCACAGACTTAAGCTCCTACGAGCAGTACTTC CASSTDLSSYEQYF
TRBJ2-3 TRBV5-6 - - TGTGCCAGCAACTTCGTAGACCCACGTCTCTCCACAGATACGCAGTATTTT CASNFVDPRLSTDTQYF
TRBJ1-1 TRBV29-1 - - TGCAGCGTTGATGCAGCCACGAACGCTGAAGCTTTCTTT CSVDAATNAEAFF
TRBJ2-2 TRBV4-1 TRBD2 - TGCACCAGCAGTCAAGGACAAGGCGGGGGGCTGTTTTTT CTSSQGQGGGLFF
TRBJ2-7 TRBV11-3 TRBD1 - TGTGCCAGCAGCTTAGAGTCAGGGGGCGGCTACGAGCAGTGCTTC CASSLESGGGYEQCF
TRBJ2-1 TRBV7-2 - - TGTGCCAGCAGCTTTTTGGCGGGCGCTATTTACAATGAGCAGTTCTTC CASSFLAGAIYNEQFF
TRBJ2-3 TRBV10-2 TRBD1 - TGCGCCAGCTCCAAGACAGGGAATCAGCCCCAGTATTTT CASSKTGNQPQYF
TRBJ2-7 TRBV28 - - TGTGCCAGCAGACAGAGCGAGACAGCCTACGAGCAGTACTTC CASRQSETAYEQYF
TRBJ2-3 TRBV11-2 TRBD2 - TGTGACAGCAACCCCCCGACTAGCGGCAGCACAGATACGCAGTACTTT CDSNPPTSGSTDTQYF
TRBJ2-2 TRBV7-8 TRBD2 - TGTACCAGTAGCGACGGACTAGCGCGTACCGGGGAGCTGTTTTTT CTSSDGLARTGELFF
TRBJ2-5 TRBV10-3 - many TGTGCCATCAGTGATGGAGAGACCCAGTACTTC CAISDGETQYF
TRBJ1-5 TRBV6-2/TRBV6-3 - many TGTGCCAGCAGTTACCGGGCGGGGGGCAATCAGCCCCAGCATTTT CASSYRAGGNQPQHF
TRBJ2-2 TRBV11-2 TRBD2 - TGCGCCAGCAGCTTCCGGGGACCAGCGGGAGTGAAGACCGGGGAGCTGTTTTTT CASSFRGPAGVKTGELFF
TRBJ2-7 TRBV11-2 - medium-sized TGTGCCAGCAGCTTAGAGTCGGACGAGCAGTACTTC CASSLESDEQYF
TRBJ2-1 TRBV12-3/TRBV12-4 TRBD2 many TGTGCCAGCGGGACTAGCGGGAGAGATGAGCAGTTCTTC CASGTSGRDEQFF
TRBJ2-5 TRBV11-1 - - TGTGCCAGCAGCCCGCCCCTGGAGGTCAGGAAGGACTCCCAAGAGACCCAATACTTC CASSPPLEVRKDSQETQYF
TRBJ2-2 TRBV28 TRBD2 - TGTGCCACTCGCGGGGGGGCGAACACCGGGGAGCTGTTTTTT CATRGGANTGELFF
TRBJ1-6 TRBV7-8 - - TGTGCCAGCAGCTTACGGTCCCAAGGGGAGTCATCCCTCCACTTT CASSLRSQGESSLHF
TRBJ2-2 TRBV2 TRBD2 once TGTGCCAGCAGCCATAGCGGGAGCGAAGCCGGGGAGCTGTTTTTT CASSHSGSEAGELFF
TRBJ2-7 TRBV11-1 - - TGTGCCAGCAGCTCAAGATTGCCCTATGAGCAGTACTTC CASSSRLPYEQYF
TRBJ2-1 TRBV25-1 - many TGTGCCAGCAGTAAGGGGTTTGAGGCACATGAGCAGTTCTTC CASSKGFEAHEQFF
TRBJ2-3 TRBV11-2 TRBD2 - TGTGCCAGCAGATTAAAAAGCGGGAGATTAACAGACACGCAGTATTTT CASRLKSGRLTDTQYF
TRBJ2-6 TRBV6-5 TRBD1 - TGTGCCAGCAGTCTTTGGACAGGGATGAAAGCTAGGGACAACGTCCTGTCTTTC CASSLWTGMKARDNVLSF
TRBJ2-4 TRBV11-2 - - TGTGCCAGCAACCGCTGCCTTGAACGGGCCAAAAACATTCAGTACTTC CASNRCLERAKNIQYF
TRBJ2-7 TRBV18 - once TGTGCCAGCTCACCACCGAAGGGCGGGGCGTCGGGCTACGAGCAGTACTTC CASSPPKGGASGYEQYF
TRBJ2-7 TRBV6-1 - - TGTCCCAGCAGTGTAATGGCACACCAGGGTGACGAGCAGTACTTC CPSSVMAHQGDEQYF
TRBJ2-3 TRBV9 TRBD2 few TGTGCCAGCAGCGTAGAGTCTAGCGGGCCTAGCACAGATACGCAGTATTTT CASSVESSGPSTDTQYF
TRBJ2-1 TRBV6-2/TRBV6-3 - medium-sized TGTGCCAGCAGTTACGCTGGGACGTTTTACAATGAGCAGTTCTTC CASSYAGTFYNEQFF